Below, one TCR beta chain is given with its context. The antigen it recognizes is unknown. Base quality data are lacking; no much larger clone is found one base away. This sample stems from a study of blood T cell repertoires in COVID-19 (TCRdb year 2020). Concerning the study at large: ImmuneRACE Cohort 3 recovered participants were defined by two consecutive negative NP/OP PCR tests, healthcare professional clearance, or symptom resolution. Samples from collaborators originated in the United States, Italy and Spain and spanned both the acute and convalescent phases of COVID-19. The prospective study material was composed of cDNA or gDNA derived from T cells, B-cell-depleted T cells, or PBMCs. The dataset comprised deeply sampled blood TCRbeta repertoires from subjects exposed to, actively infected with, or recovered from COVID-19. A freely available public database, intended as a resource for researchers studying the immune response to SARS-CoV-2, is where the repertoires were released. The samples were drawn from two sources: the first 160 participants of the ongoing ImmuneRACE study, and 1,200 or so subjects contributed by 6 global collaborators. Sample metadata almost always included a de-identified subject ID, COVID-19 status, age in years and sex. HLA class I and class II types, where available, came from metadata supplied by the sample provider rather than from assay-based typing. What the authors observed across the whole study: How much clinical and demographic metadata was included differed by source and by participant, and the metadata was provided uncurated.

The immunoSEQ Assay, a bias-controlled multiplex PCR, was used to amplify TCRbeta CDR3 regions from genomic DNA. In the original analysis: Nucleated cell counts per sample were estimated from amplification of reference gene primers within the assay. To quantify the absolute abundance of each unique TCRbeta CDR3 rearrangement, sequence reads were collapsed and filtered. For each sample, productive Simpson clonality was calculated by taking the square root of Simpson's diversity index across productive rearrangements. The clones in this table, taken by TCRdb from immuneACCESS, are in-frame only. Not every clone is retained; where verified, under half of the shortfall comes from an unresolved V gene, and the cause of the rest is unknown. Clonal size and the V and J genes are those of that table, whereas D and trimming came from the DNA. The sample records about 230,000 clones, roughly nine tenths of which are singletons. The top ten hold roughly 3.2% of the sample.

From cysteine to phenylalanine, the CDR3 is 15 amino acids long. Only the CDR3 portion is preserved as DNA: 45 bases, with reading frame beginning at the first base. V loses 0 bases of germline sequence and J loses 7 bases, and the interval between the two ends is 15 bases. The germline V gene (reference sequence) yields SEHNR for CDR1 and FQNEAQ for CDR2. In the prospective study, participants were roughly 18 to 100 years old, resided in about two dozen geographic areas of the United States, and were enrolled through a virtual design. In the prospective study, cohorts were assigned on the basis of participant-reported clinical history obtained from a screening survey and a study questionnaire. In the prospective study, whole blood, serum and a nasopharyngeal or oropharyngeal swab were collected from each participant by mobile phlebotomists. Participants in the prospective study had the option to provide additional blood draws and questionnaires over a roughly 2-month period. Prospective study blood samples were shipped either frozen or at room temperature before DNA extraction.

The receptor comes from a woman between 45 and 60 years old in a cohort exposed to, infected with or recovered from COVID-19 (not recorded which). Input material: PBMCs or T cells enriched from blood (not recorded which). The rearrangement joined TRBV7-9 to TRBJ1-2; the D gene is perhaps TRBD1, from 5 matching bases. The bases read TGTGCCAGCAGCTTAGCCCGGGACTTCTTTGGTGGCTACACCTTC. It translates as CASSLARDFFGGYTF.